A single sample gave rise to the 22 T cell receptor beta chains below, sequenced in a study of OX40 agonist ivuxolimab in advanced cancers. TCRdb's table, derived via immunoSEQ multiplex PCR, lists solely in-frame clones and lacks some. The table includes around 24,000 clones, approximately 80% detected once. Sample: CD4+ or CD8+ T cells sorted from blood, taken in a trial of the OX40 agonist ivuxolimab. The receptor source for this set is an adult with an advanced solid tumor such as melanoma, head and neck, liver or kidney cancer.

The chain has TRBV19 and TRBJ2-4; D tentatively reads TRBD1 or TRBD2 (5 bases each). The V gene lost 1 base and the J gene lost 4 bases, with 8 bases spanning the gap. Per germline, CDR1 LNHDA and CDR2 SQIVND (reference sequence). The CDR3 consists of 14 residues. The CDR3 loop reads CASSIGGSKNIQYF. The CDR3 nucleotides read TGTGCCAGTAGTATAGGGGGGTCGAAAAACATTCAGTACTTC.

V gene TRBV30 combines with J gene TRBJ1-5; 7 bases map to TRBD1. CDR3 length: 14 amino acids. The V gene's germline CDR1 is GTSNPN and CDR2 SVGIG (reference sequence). The V gene end was trimmed by 0 bases and the J gene end by 2 bases; junction bases not matched to a gene: 1. DNA of the CDR3: TGTGCCTGGAGTGTGACAGGGCGCAATCAGCCCCAGCATTTT. It is translated as CAWSVTGRNQPQHF.

This clone appeared once. The chain employs TRBV6-6 and TRBJ1-5, with 12 bases lining up with TRBD1. The trim removed 2 bases at V and 7 bases at J, leaving 6 bases unmatched. Germline loops: CDR1 MNHNY, CDR2 SVGAGI (reference sequence). The CDR3 extends over 16 amino acids. The CDR3 spells CASSYPGTGGGQPQHF. CDR3 bases: TGTGCCAGCAGTTACCCCGGGACAGGGGGCGGGCAGCCCCAGCATTTT.

V and J are TRBV5-1 and TRBJ2-7; 10 nucleotides agree with TRBD2. This CDR3 contains 14 residues. Germline CDR1 SGHRS, CDR2 YFSETQ. After removal of 5 bases from V and 4 bases from J, the junction contained 6 bases not matched to a gene. CDR3 in amino acids: CASRLSGRIYEQYF. In DNA, the CDR3 is TGCGCCAGCAGGCTTAGCGGGAGGATATACGAGCAGTACTTC. The complete variable domain, with remaining parts taken from reference TRBV5-1 and TRBJ2-7, reads KAGVTQTPRYLIKTRGQQVTLSCSPISGHRSVSWYQQTPGQGLQFLFEYFSETQRNKGNFPGRFSGRQFSNSRSEMNVSTLELGDSALYLCASRLSGRIYEQYFGPGTRLTVT.

This chain uses TRBV4-3 with TRBJ1-2, with a weak D call TRBD1 (5 bases). Trimming stripped 0 bases from V and 0 bases from J, with 14 bases between. The CDR3 loop spans 17 amino acids. In germline, CDR1 is LGHNA, CDR2 YSLEER. CDR3 region: CASSQDRAGAPNYGYTF. CDR3 coding DNA: TGCGCCAGCAGCCAAGATCGGGCCGGGGCTCCTAACTATGGCTACACCTTC.

The chain joins TRBV6-5 to TRBJ2-2, with 8 bases identical to TRBD1. There are 16 residues in the CDR3. Per germline, CDR1 MNHEY and CDR2 SVGAGI. With V trimmed by 0 bases and J by 6 bases, 6 bases remained unmatched. DNA of the CDR3: TGTGCCAGCAGTTACTCGACAGGGGTTTTCTCCGGGGAGCTGTTTTTT. Encoded protein: CASSYSTGVFSGELFF.

The V gene is TRBV13, the J gene TRBJ2-2; no definite D call. The germline CDR1 and CDR2 sequences are PRHDT and FYEKMQ (reference sequence). The CDR3 consists of 12 residues. V was trimmed by 6 bases and J by 7 bases, leaving 9 bases between them. The CDR3 loop is CASRQGSGELFF. For the CDR3, the DNA is TGTGCCAGCAGACAAGGAAGCGGGGAGCTGTTTTTT.

This chain links TRBV11-3 with TRBJ1-1; no firm D call. The CDR3 extends over 13 amino acids. Germline V gene lookup returns CDR1 SGHNT and CDR2 YENEEA. Trimming took 2 bases from V and 10 from J, leaving 14 bases between them. CDR3 protein: CASSLQAATGAFF. The CDR3 DNA follows: TGTGCCAGCAGCTTACAGGCGGCCACGGGAGCTTTCTTT. Full variable domain (missing parts from reference TRBV11-3 and TRBJ1-1): EAGVVQSPRYKIIEKKQPVAFWCNPISGHNTLYWYLQNLGQGPELLIRYENEEAVDDSQLPKDRFSAERLKGVDSTLKIQPAELGDSAVYLCASSLQAATGAFFGQGTRLTVV.

This clone is medium-sized (0.01 to 0.1%) within its sample. This chain connects TRBV7-9 to TRBJ2-5, with D maybe TRBD1 (6 bases). The CDR3 extends over 14 amino acids. V lost 0 bases to trimming and J lost 2 bases, with 7 bases between them. Per the germline V gene, CDR1 is SEHNR and CDR2 is FQNEAQ (reference sequence). The CDR3 DNA is TGTGCCAGCAGCTTAGCCGACAGGCAAGAGACCCAGTACTTC. Protein sequence: CASSLADRQETQYF.

The chain employs TRBV9 and TRBJ2-1, with D possibly being TRBD2 (6 bases). The CDR3 is 15 residues long. Trimming shortened V by 0 bases and J by 4 bases, and 11 bases separated the two germline ends. Germline-derived CDR1 and CDR2 are SGDLS and YYNGEE. As DNA, the CDR3 is TGTGCCAGCAGCGTAGTATTAGCGGATTACAATGAGCAGTTCTTC. Translated, it gives CASSVVLADYNEQFF.

The V call is TRBV6-1, the J call TRBJ1-1, with TRBD1 as a possible D gene (5 bases). The CDR3 runs to 13 residues. V gave up 6 bases and J gave up 2 bases, with 10 bases separating them. The germline V gene encodes CDR1 MNHNS and CDR2 SASEGT. The CDR3 sequence is CASRIRENTEAFF. The CDR3 nucleotides read TGTGCCAGCAGGATCAGGGAAAACACTGAAGCTTTCTTT.

This chain joins TRBV9 and TRBJ2-1; 8 nucleotides align to TRBD2. With V trimmed by 1 base and J by 3 bases, 6 bases remained unmatched. Germline CDR1 is SGDLS and CDR2 is YYNGEE. The CDR3 length is 16 residues. This chain's CDR3 is CASSVSLAGLYNEQFF. The CDR3, as DNA: TGTGCCAGCAGCGTAAGTCTAGCGGGCCTCTACAATGAGCAGTTCTTC.

The chain recombines TRBV6-1 with TRBJ2-3, with TRBD2 matching 12 bases. Germline trimming cut 4 bases from V and 1 base from J; bases unmatched to any gene: 0. Germline CDR1 is MNHNS and CDR2 is SASEGT. The CDR3 has 15 residues. This CDR3 is CASSGLAGGTDTQYF. The CDR3 DNA is TGTGCCAGCAGTGGACTAGCGGGAGGCACAGATACGCAGTATTTT.

The chain is built from TRBV9 and TRBJ1-4, with D tentatively TRBD1 (6 bases). The CDR3 loop spans 13 amino acids. Per germline, CDR1 SGDLS and CDR2 YYNGEE. The V end lost 3 bases, the J end lost 10 bases, and 13 bases lay between the germline ends. This CDR3 reads CASSEAGVGKLFF. DNA for the CDR3: TGTGCCAGCAGCGAGGCAGGGGTTGGAAAACTGTTTTTT.

This sequence joins TRBV2 and TRBJ1-1; 9 bases match TRBD1. V shed 4 bases and J 5 bases; nucleotides not matched to a gene: 17. This CDR3 region has 18 residues. The V gene's germline CDR1 is SNHLY and CDR2 FYNNEI. The CDR3 sequence is CASSGLYPGQGGRTEAFF. CDR3 DNA sequence: TGTGCCAGCAGTGGACTTTATCCGGGACAGGGAGGGAGGACTGAAGCTTTCTTT.

The chain recombines TRBV6-6 with TRBJ2-1, with 8 bases identical to TRBD2. The germline V gene encodes CDR1 MNHNY and CDR2 SVGAGI (reference sequence). This CDR3 contains 14 residues. With V trimmed by 6 bases and J by 9 bases, 10 bases remained unmatched. The CDR3 here is CASRTGGKYPEQFF. The CDR3 nucleotides are TGTGCCAGCAGGACGGGGGGGAAGTATCCTGAGCAGTTCTTC.

V and J are TRBV19 and TRBJ1-2, with 7 bases fitting TRBD1. This CDR3 is built from 17 residues. The germline gives CDR1 LNHDA, CDR2 SQIVND (reference sequence). The J segment lost 1 base and the V segment lost 4 bases, leaving 12 bases of the junction unmatched. DNA of the CDR3: TGTGCCAGTAGTACCACGCAGGGGGGGGGTATTAACTATGGCTACACCTTC. Its translation is CASSTTQGGGINYGYTF.

This rearrangement joins TRBV27 to TRBJ2-1; tentatively, D is TRBD2 (5 bases). The CDR3 contains 16 residues. Trimming removed 5 bases from V and 3 bases from J, with 17 bases in between. In germline, CDR1 is MNHEY, CDR2 SMNVEV (reference sequence). The CDR3 here is CASSDLFVEDYNEQFF. DNA for the CDR3: TGTGCCAGCAGTGACCTTTTTGTGGAGGACTACAATGAGCAGTTCTTC.

J is TRBJ2-5 and V is TRBV21-1; the DNA was not used to check the table's D call, TRBD1. TRBV21-1 is a pseudogene locus. The CDR3 consists of 14 residues. Here the CDR3 reads CASSKDQNQETQYF. CDR3 sequence (DNA): TGTGCCAGCAGCAAAGATCAAAACCAAGAGACCCAGTACTTC.

The chain has TRBV18 and TRBJ2-4; D gene uncertain. Trimming shortened V by 3 bases and J by 11 bases, and 14 bases separated the two germline ends. The CDR3 has 13 residues. Looked up from germline, CDR1 is KGHSH and CDR2 is LQKENI. CDR3 sequence (DNA): TGTGCCAGCTCACCCGAGAATGTAGCAGTTCAGTACTTC. Amino acids: CASSPENVAVQYF.

This chain links TRBV29-1 with TRBJ1-2, with 7 bases matching TRBD1. V shed 0 bases and J 4 bases; nucleotides not matched to a gene: 8. The CDR3 spans 15 residues. Germline V gene lookup returns CDR1 SQVTM and CDR2 ANQGSEA. The CDR3 DNA reads TGCAGCGTTGAAGATCCAGGGGGACGGGTCTATGGCTACACCTTC. Protein product: CSVEDPGGRVYGYTF.

The CDR3: CASSQDTGNSGNTIYF. In DNA, the CDR3 is TGCGCCAGCAGCCAAGATACAGGTAACTCTGGAAACACCATATATTTT. The rearrangement uses TRBV4-3 and TRBJ1-3, with a possible D match to TRBD1 (5 bases). The germline CDR1 and CDR2 sequences are LGHNA and YSLEER. The CDR3 is made up of 16 amino acids. Trimming removed 0 bases at V and 0 bases at J, with 9 bases between.